One TCR beta chain is described in this entry. Its antigen is undetermined. The authors split each subset's genomic DNA evenly across several immunoSEQ plates. Generated by immunoSEQ multiplex PCR, the TCRdb table keeps only in-frame clones and is missing some. The profile shows more than 2 million clones, about 95% of them singletons. Trimming removed 3 bases from V and 1 base from J, with 16 bases in between. The germline gives CDR1 SGDLS, CDR2 YYNGEE. This CDR3 spans 16 amino acids. These data belong to a study of shared clonotypes between healthy human individuals. Study observations and caveats: The donor pool, a small one, limited the genetic and exposure-history diversity represented. Sequencing depth was a factor that was expected to affect clonotype sharing among donors.

CD8 cells regarded as naive lacked CD45RO, were positively chosen for CCR7, and omitted terminally differentiated effector memory CD45RA+ cells. Source material: naive CD8+ T cells sorted from blood. This receptor was taken from a man aged 18 to 30 in good health. This chain connects TRBV9 to TRBJ2-5; D possibly corresponds to TRBD2 (6 bases). CDR3 sequence reads: CASSGPLAEPQETQYF. In DNA form, the CDR3 reads TGTGCCAGCAGCGGTCCCTTAGCGGAACCCCAAGAGACCCAGTACTTC.